The 25 T cell receptor beta chains below come from one sample, sequenced in a study of shared clonotypes between healthy human individuals (dated by TCRdb to 2020 to 2021). The library relied on the immunoSEQ multiplex PCR assay. This is the immuneACCESS table as TCRdb keeps it, with only in-frame sequences that have V and J called. A part of the clones is gone; compared with another copy, unresolved V genes explain less than half, and the rest is unexplained. The sample records more than 2,000,000 clones, 85% to 95% of which are singletons. Of the sample, about 0.37% is held by the ten largest clones. The specimen was naive CD4+ T cells from PBMCs. The sample's cell subset or site label is to be understood as: CD45RA+ positively selected. The receptor source for this set is a man between 18 and 35 years old in good health. Some clones in this sample may be carry-over from other donors' samples.

This chain connects TRBV6-6 to TRBJ2-3; 11 bases line up with TRBD2. Trimming at V came to 8 bases and at J to 4 bases, leaving 5 bases not matched to a gene. Germline V CDR1 and CDR2: MNHNY, SVGAGI (reference sequence). The CDR3 is 14 residues long. The CDR3 DNA reads TGTGCCAGCTCACTAGCGGGAGTTTCAGATACGCAGTATTTT. It encodes CASSLAGVSDTQYF.

This clone has only one observation. This chain uses TRBV27 with TRBJ2-7; 8 nucleotides line up with TRBD2. CDR3 length equals 12 residues. Germline CDR1 MNHEY, CDR2 SMNVEV (reference sequence). V dropped 5 bases and J dropped 6; count of bases not matched to a gene: 3. The CDR3 region is CASSNSGIEQYF. The CDR3 DNA follows: TGTGCCAGCAGTAATAGCGGGATCGAGCAGTACTTC.

The chain carries TRBV27 and TRBJ2-1, with no clear D. The CDR3 length is 15 residues. CDR1 is MNHEY and CDR2 is SMNVEV in the germline V gene (reference sequence). Deletions cut 5 bases from V and 2 bases from J, with 13 bases between. CDR3 in amino acids: CASSPRDNAYNEQFF. CDR3 nucleotides: TGTGCCAGCAGTCCGCGAGATAATGCCTACAATGAGCAGTTCTTC.

The chain has TRBV7-2 and TRBJ2-3; tentatively, D is TRBD1 (6 bases). The V gene's germline CDR1 is SGHTA and CDR2 FQGNSA. V was clipped by 3 bases and J by 5 bases, with 27 bases between them. The CDR3 length is 19 residues. The CDR3 region is CASSFLGGYLGTRGDTQYF. As DNA, the CDR3 is TGTGCCAGCAGCTTTCTGGGCGGCTATTTAGGGACAAGGGGAGATACGCAGTATTTT.

This rearrangement joins TRBV5-1 to TRBJ2-7; TRBD2 aligns across 10 bases. V gave up 4 bases and J gave up 4 bases; unmatched junction bases: 5. Germline loops: CDR1 SGHRS, CDR2 YFSETQ. The CDR3 consists of 14 residues. The CDR3 bases are TGCGCCAGCAGCCCTAGCGGGAGTCAATACGAGCAGTACTTC. Amino acid sequence: CASSPSGSQYEQYF.

The chain links TRBV7-2 to TRBJ2-2, with D possibly TRBD2 on 6 matching bases. V was pared by 3 bases and J by 5 bases, with 13 bases between. Germline CDR1 reads SGHTA; CDR2 reads FQGNSA. The CDR3 consists of 15 residues. The CDR3 spells CASSFSGRRTGELFF. The CDR3 region has the DNA TGTGCCAGCAGCTTTAGCGGCAGAAGAACCGGGGAGCTGTTTTTT. The full variable domain, its missing parts supplied by reference TRBV7-2 and TRBJ2-2, is GAGVSQSPSNKVTEKGKDVELRCDPISGHTALYWYRQSLGQGLEFLIYFQGNSAPDKSGLPSDRFSAERTGGSVSTLTIQRTQQEDSAVYLCASSFSGRRTGELFFGEGSRLTVL.

The V call is TRBV11-1, the J call TRBJ2-7; the D gene could be TRBD1 or TRBD2 (7 bases each). V was clipped by 6 bases and J by 4 bases, with 16 bases between them. The CDR3 sequence is 14 residues long. From germline, CDR1 is SGHAT and CDR2 FQDESV (reference sequence). The CDR3 region is CASSQGGKSYEQYF. The CDR3 coding sequence is TGTGCCAGCAGTCAGGGGGGGAAAAGTTACGAGCAGTACTTC.

This clone has just one count. The chain combines TRBV11-2 with TRBJ1-2; 8 positions agree with TRBD1. The germline V gene encodes CDR1 SGHAT and CDR2 FQNNGV. The CDR3 is 15 residues long. Germline trimming cut 5 bases from V and 3 bases from J; bases unmatched to any gene: 8. CDR3 residues: CASSLAGTGHYGYTF. As DNA, the CDR3 is TGTGCCAGCAGCCTCGCCGGGACAGGACACTATGGCTACACCTTC.

V and J are TRBV9 and TRBJ1-4, with 12 nucleotides matching TRBD1. From germline, CDR1 is SGDLS and CDR2 YYNGEE. The J segment lost 7 bases and the V segment lost 2 bases, leaving 9 bases of the junction unmatched. The CDR3 totals 17 residues. Here the CDR3 DNA reads TGTGCCAGCAGCGTGGGACAGGGGGCTTCCGTTGTTGAAAAACTGTTTTTT. This codes for CASSVGQGASVVEKLFF.

With regard to this clone: This same CDR3 is encoded by further DNA sequences in the sample. The rearrangement uses TRBV4-3 and TRBJ2-7, with 8 bases matching TRBD1. CDR3 length equals 15 residues. V was pared by 1 base and J by 3 bases, with 5 bases of the junction left unmatched. Germline V CDR1 and CDR2: LGHNA, YSLEER. CDR3 nucleotides: TGCGCCAGCAGCCAAGGCTCCACAGGGGGCTACGAGCAGTACTTC. Translation gives CASSQGSTGGYEQYF.

The chain has TRBV5-6 and TRBJ2-5; D remains ambiguous. The CDR3 is 13 amino acids. Trimming removed 4 bases from V and 7 bases from J, with 14 bases in between. Germline CDR1 and CDR2: SGHDT and YYEEEE. DNA of the CDR3: TGTGCCAGCAGCCGAGTAGGCTCTGGGACCCAGTACTTC. Its translation is CASSRVGSGTQYF. The full variable domain, with the rest looked up from reference TRBV5-6 and TRBJ2-5, is DAGVTQSPTHLIKTRGQQVTLRCSPKSGHDTVSWYQQALGQGPQFIFQYYEEEERQRGNFPDRFSGHQFPNYSSELNVNALLLGDSALYLCASSRVGSGTQYFGPGTRLLVL.

The chain employs TRBV19 and TRBJ2-1; D unresolved. Germline-derived CDR1 and CDR2 are LNHDA and SQIVND (reference sequence). The CDR3 extends over 14 amino acids. The V gene lost 9 bases and the J gene lost 8 bases, with 20 bases spanning the gap. Here the CDR3 reads CASGAYYLMDEQFF. CDR3 nucleotide sequence: TGTGCCAGCGGAGCGTACTACCTCATGGATGAGCAGTTCTTC.

There are a few counts of this clone. The same CDR3 can be traced to other DNA sequences in this sample. The V and J genes are TRBV5-1 and TRBJ1-1, with unresolved D. V was trimmed by 3 bases and J by 0 bases, leaving 6 bases between them. Germline V CDR1 and CDR2: SGHRS, YFSETQ. There are 13 residues in the CDR3. CDR3 residues: CASSSGLNTEAFF. The CDR3 DNA reads as TGCGCCAGCAGCTCTGGGTTGAACACTGAAGCTTTCTTT.

As to this clone: The identical CDR3 is also encoded by other nucleotide sequences in the sample. The V gene is TRBV5-1, the J gene TRBJ2-7; no reliable D call. The CDR3 covers 13 residues. Germline CDR1 reads SGHRS; CDR2 reads YFSETQ. The V and J ends lost 3 bases and 0 bases respectively, with 7 bases between them. CDR3 region: CASSSASSYEQYF. The CDR3 DNA is TGCGCCAGCAGCTCGGCCAGCTCCTACGAGCAGTACTTC.

CDR3 nucleotide sequence: TGCGCCAGCAGCTTGGCCCCTCGGACTAGCGGGAGGCAAGAGACCCAGTACTTC. It is translated as CASSLAPRTSGRQETQYF. The chain carries TRBV5-1 and TRBJ2-5; 14 positions agree with TRBD2. This CDR3 has 18 residues. The germline V gene has CDR1 SGHRS and CDR2 YFSETQ. The junction had 6 bases not matched to a gene; V was cut back by 0 bases and J by 2 bases.

Points on this clone: Other DNA variants within this sample encode the same CDR3. V is TRBV11-2 and J is TRBJ2-3, with D perhaps matching TRBD2 (6 bases). V shed 3 bases and J shed 0 bases, with 7 bases lying between them. CDR3 length: 14 residues. The germline V gene has CDR1 SGHAT and CDR2 FQNNGV. The CDR3: CASSLGLSTDTQYF. The CDR3, as DNA: TGTGCCAGCAGCTTGGGACTTAGCACAGATACGCAGTATTTT. The full variable domain, its missing parts supplied by reference TRBV11-2 and TRBJ2-3, is EAGVAQSPRYKIIEKRQSVAFWCNPISGHATLYWYQQILGQGPKLLIQFQNNGVVDDSQLPKDRFSAERLKGVDSTLKIQPAKLEDSAVYLCASSLGLSTDTQYFGPGTRLTVL.

Here the CDR3 DNA reads TGTGCCAGCTCACCGGGACGGATTAATGAAAAACTGTTTTTT. Translation: CASSPGRINEKLFF. This sequence joins TRBV18 and TRBJ1-4, with D perhaps TRBD1 (5 bases). The ends were cut back, 3 bases at V and 4 bases at J, with 9 bases in the middle. The CDR3 has 14 amino acids. Looked up from germline, CDR1 is KGHSH and CDR2 is LQKENI. The full variable domain, in which reference TRBV18 and TRBJ1-4 provide the parts outside the CDR3, is NAGVMQNPRHLVRRRGQEARLRCSPMKGHSHVYWYRQLPEEGLKFMVYLQKENIIDESGMPKERFSAEFPKEGPSILRIQQVVRGDSAAYFCASSPGRINEKLFFGSGTQLSVL.

This clone appeared a single time. This rearrangement joins TRBV6-5 to TRBJ1-4, with TRBD1 identical over 7 bases. The CDR3 loop spans 14 amino acids. The V and J ends lost 6 bases and 2 bases, in that order; junction bases with no gene match: 3. Germline lookup yields CDR1 MNHEY and CDR2 SVGAGI. In DNA form, the CDR3 reads TGTGCCAGCAGAGACAGGGAGACTAATGAAAAACTGTTTTTT. Translating gives CASRDRETNEKLFF.

The rearrangement joins TRBV7-9 to TRBJ2-7; tentatively, D is TRBD1 (5 bases). CDR3 size: 14 residues. Germline assignment: CDR1 SEHNR and CDR2 FQNEAQ (reference sequence). V lost 4 bases and J 3 bases, leaving 13 bases between the germline ends. Written as DNA, the CDR3 is TGTGCCAGCAGCTCAGACAGACCGATCTACGAGCAGTACTTC. Protein product: CASSSDRPIYEQYF.

The V call is TRBV7-6, the J call TRBJ1-1; TRBD1 agrees at 12 bases. The CDR3 has 15 amino acids. V lost 5 bases, J lost 3 bases, and 4 bases stayed unmatched. Germline V gene sequence: CDR1 SGHVS, CDR2 FNYEAQ. CDR3 bases: TGTGCCAGCAGCCTGGGACAGGGGGCGGACACTGAAGCTTTCTTT. This gives the protein CASSLGQGADTEAFF. Full variable domain (outside the CDR3, taken from reference TRBV7-6 and TRBJ1-1): GAGVSQSPRYKVTKRGQDVALRCDPISGHVSLYWYRQALGQGPEFLTYFNYEAQQDKSGLPNDRFSAERPEGSISTLTIQRTEQRDSAMYRCASSLGQGADTEAFFGQGTRLTVV.

This rearrangement joins TRBV5-1 to TRBJ2-1; 10 bases fit TRBD2. The CDR3 sequence is 15 residues long. From germline, CDR1 is SGHRS and CDR2 YFSETQ. V was pared by 1 base and J by 7 bases, with 5 bases of the junction left unmatched. In nucleotides, the CDR3 is TGCGCCAGCAGCTTGTTTGCTAGCGGGAGTAATGAGCAGTTCTTC. Translation gives CASSLFASGSNEQFF.

The V gene is TRBV7-6, the J gene TRBJ2-7; 9 positions agree with TRBD2. V was clipped by 1 base and J by 0 bases; unmatched bases: 7. Germline V gene lookup returns CDR1 SGHVS and CDR2 FNYEAQ. The CDR3 spans 17 residues. CDR3 region: CASSLEASGTYSYEQYF. In DNA, the CDR3 is TGTGCCAGCAGCTTAGAAGCTAGCGGGACTTACTCCTACGAGCAGTACTTC.

This sequence joins TRBV27 and TRBJ2-7; TRBD2 agrees at 7 bases. The germline gives CDR1 MNHEY, CDR2 SMNVEV (reference sequence). V was pared by 3 bases and J by 4 bases, with 3 bases of the junction left unmatched. This CDR3 has 13 residues. The CDR3 DNA reads as TGTGCCAGCAGTTTTGAGGGAGGGTACGAGCAGTACTTC. The encoded protein is CASSFEGGYEQYF.

The chain links TRBV28 to TRBJ2-1; D may be TRBD1 (5 bases). Trimming pared 5 bases from V and 3 bases from J, leaving 17 bases between. The CDR3 is made up of 16 amino acids. Germline V gives CDR1 MDHEN, CDR2 SYDVKM. This chain's CDR3 is CASSPQGSRNYNEQFF. The DNA for the CDR3 is TGTGCCAGCAGTCCCCAGGGTTCCCGAAACTACAATGAGCAGTTCTTC.

This rearrangement joins TRBV25-1 to TRBJ2-2; TRBD1 matches at 9 bases. CDR1 and CDR2 from the germline V gene are MGHDK and SYGVNS. Germline trimming cut 8 bases from V and 7 bases from J; bases unmatched to any gene: 11. This CDR3 spans 15 amino acids. Here the CDR3 DNA reads TGTGCCAGCCGCTGGCGGGACAGGGTAATCGGGGAGCTGTTTTTT. Its protein product is CASRWRDRVIGELFF.